These T cell receptor beta chains were read from a single sample in a study of cytomegalovirus exposure and HLA in healthy donors. Profiled with immunoSEQ multiplex PCR; TCRdb holds only in-frame clones, not every one. The sample lists 170,000 or so clones, less than 85% occurring once. The sequenced sample consisted of PBMCs. Receptors were obtained from a boy younger than 18 in good health and CMV-seronegative. Both conserved end residues are part of each CDR3. D genes are given only for firm matches. Some rows mark clone size as missing; the rest say once, few, many or name a class of expanded clone.

few	TRBV6-5	TRBD1	TRBJ1-2	TGTGCCAGCAGCCCCGGACAGGGCGTAAGCTATGGCTACACCTTC	CASSPGQGVSYGYTF
few	TRBV25-1	TRBD1	TRBJ1-2	TGTGCCAGCAGTGGGATTCGGACAGGGGTAGTAACGGCATATGGCTACACCTTC	CASSGIRTGVVTAYGYTF
-	TRBV27	-	TRBJ1-1	TGTGCCAGCAGTCGAGGTGGTCTCGAAGCTTTCTTT	CASSRGGLEAFF
once	TRBV7-9	-	TRBJ1-6	TGTGCCAGCAGCTTAGAGGGGAATTCACCCCTCCACTTT	CASSLEGNSPLHF
-	TRBV19	TRBD1	TRBJ1-1	TGTGCCAGTAGTATAGGGACAGGCAGAATGAACACTGAAGCTTTCTTT	CASSIGTGRMNTEAFF
-	TRBV19	TRBD1	TRBJ2-3	TGTGCCAGTAGTATTTGGACAGGGACCACAGATACGCAGTATTTT	CASSIWTGTTDTQYF
-	TRBV2	TRBD2	TRBJ2-1	TGTGCCAGCAGGAGAGGGCTAGCGGGAGTTGTTGACAATGAGCAGTTCTTC	CASRRGLAGVVDNEQFF
-	TRBV6-1	-	TRBJ2-1	TGTGCCAGCGTCGACCGAGCGTACAATGAGCAGTTCTTC	CASVDRAYNEQFF
-	TRBV4-1	TRBD1	TRBJ1-2	TGCGCCAGCAGCCAAGAAGCCGGACAGGGATACTATGGCTACACCTTC	CASSQEAGQGYYGYTF
-	TRBV27	-	TRBJ1-6	TGTGCCAGCAGTTGGACCGACAGTGGATCACCCCTCCACTTT	CASSWTDSGSPLHF
-	TRBV19	TRBD1	TRBJ1-2	TGTGCCAGTAGGGGGATTTGGGACAGGGAGGGATACTATGGCTACACCTTC	CASRGIWDREGYYGYTF
-	TRBV4-1	TRBD1	TRBJ1-6	TGCGCCAGCAGCCACCCCCCGATGTGGAAAGGGGGCTTGGATAATTCACCCCTCCACTTT	CASSHPPMWKGGLDNSPLHF
-	TRBV15	-	TRBJ2-3	TGTGCCACCAGCAGACGAAGACTCGCCACAGATACGCAGTATTTT	CATSRRRLATDTQYF
few	TRBV18	TRBD1	TRBJ1-1	TGTGCCAGCTCACCGGGACAGGGGGCGCCCGCTGAAGCTTTCTTT	CASSPGQGAPAEAFF
-	TRBV6-1	TRBD2	TRBJ2-1	TGTGCCAGCAGTGAAATAGCGGGAGATGACAATGAGCAGTTCTTC	CASSEIAGDDNEQFF
-	TRBV10-2	TRBD1	TRBJ2-2	TGCGCCAGCAGATCCGGGACAGGGAACACCGGGGAGCTGTTTTTT	CASRSGTGNTGELFF
-	TRBV9	-	TRBJ1-4	TGTGCCAGCAGCGTAACCCCAGGATCGCCTAATGAAAAACTGTTTTTT	CASSVTPGSPNEKLFF
-	TRBV29-1	TRBD1	TRBJ2-6	TGCAGCGTTCTCGCGACAGGGTTCTCTGGGGCCAACGTCCTGACTTTC	CSVLATGFSGANVLTF
-	TRBV5-4	TRBD2	TRBJ2-1	TGTGCCAGCAGCTTGGTGACTAGCGGGACCCTTCACAGAGAGCAGTTCTTC	CASSLVTSGTLHREQFF
-	TRBV7-9	-	TRBJ1-4	TGTGCCAGCAGCTTAGCAGGGGTTCTTGAAAAACTGTTTTTT	CASSLAGVLEKLFF
-	TRBV5-1	TRBD1	TRBJ2-7	TGCGCCAGCAGCTCCCGGGACAGTTCCTACGAGCAGTACTTC	CASSSRDSSYEQYF
-	TRBV7-2	-	TRBJ1-2	TGTGCCAGCAGCTTAGGGGCACGGAACTATGGCTACACCTTC	CASSLGARNYGYTF
-	TRBV7-2	-	TRBJ1-2	TGTGCCAGCAGCTTAGTTTTCGGGGGAGCTAACTATGGCTACACCTTC	CASSLVFGGANYGYTF
-	TRBV19	TRBD1	TRBJ2-1	TGTGCCAGTAGTATGGGGACAGGTAACAATGAGCAGTTCTTC	CASSMGTGNNEQFF
once	TRBV18	-	TRBJ1-1	TGTGCCAGCTCACCCATACCGGTGAGGATGAACACTGAAGCTTTCTTT	CASSPIPVRMNTEAFF
-	TRBV9	-	TRBJ1-1	TGTGCCAGCAGCGTAACAGCTGAGAACATGAACACTGAAGCTTTCTTT	CASSVTAENMNTEAFF
few	TRBV6-5	-	TRBJ1-6	TGTGCCAGCAGTTACTCGAGAGGGAACGGTTCACCCCTCCACTTT	CASSYSRGNGSPLHF
-	TRBV6-5	TRBD1	TRBJ2-1	TGTGCCAGCAGCATAGACAGGGGCTCCTACAATGAGCAGTTCTTC	CASSIDRGSYNEQFF
-	TRBV6-4	TRBD2	TRBJ2-3	TGTGCCAGCAGTTTAGCGGGAGGGACAGATACGCAGTATTTT	CASSLAGGTDTQYF
-	TRBV4-3	-	TRBJ2-7	TGCGCCAGCAGCCTCTCTGGCGACACCTCCTACGAGCAGTACTTC	CASSLSGDTSYEQYF
once	TRBV6-1	TRBD2	TRBJ2-1	TGCTCTTGTGGCGGGAGAAAGAATGAGCAGTTCTTC	CSCGGRKNEQFF
-	TRBV19	TRBD2	TRBJ2-7	TGTGCCAGTGGAGGGACTACTGGGGTCTCCGAGCAGTACTTC	CASGGTTGVSEQYF
-	TRBV5-4	-	TRBJ2-3	TGTGCCAGCAGGGGGCCCGAGGCAGATACGCAGTATTTT	CASRGPEADTQYF
-	TRBV9	-	TRBJ1-6	TGTGCCAGCAGCGTCGGTGGGACAACCTATAATTCACCCCTCCACTTT	CASSVGGTTYNSPLHF
-	TRBV29-1	TRBD2	TRBJ2-1	TGCAGCGTTGCCAGGCTAGCGGGGGGGCGACGTGAGCAGTTCTTC	CSVARLAGGRREQFF
-	TRBV5-4	TRBD1	TRBJ1-2	TGTGCCAGCAGCTGGGGACAGGGCTCCAACTATGGCTACACCTTC	CASSWGQGSNYGYTF
-	TRBV11-3	-	TRBJ1-2	TGTGCCAGCAGCTTGACAGGTTCATATGGCTACACCTTC	CASSLTGSYGYTF
-	TRBV30	-	TRBJ2-6	TGTGCCTGGAGCCGACAGACAAGGTCCGGGGCCAACGTCCTGACTTTC	CAWSRQTRSGANVLTF
-	TRBV28	TRBD1	TRBJ1-5	TGTGCCAGCAGTGATGTCCGCGGGACAGGGGATCAGCCCCAGCATTTT	CASSDVRGTGDQPQHF
-	TRBV7-8	-	TRBJ1-2	TGTGCCAGCAGCTTAAGAAACAGGGATCACTATGGCTACACCTTC	CASSLRNRDHYGYTF
-	TRBV7-8	TRBD1	TRBJ2-1	TGTGCCAGCAGCGCGACAGGGGACAATGAGCAGTTCTTC	CASSATGDNEQFF
-	TRBV11-2	TRBD1	TRBJ1-1	TGTGCCAGCAGCTCGGACAGGGGGCCTCCTGAAGCTTTCTTT	CASSSDRGPPEAFF
-	TRBV6-4	TRBD1	TRBJ1-1	TGTGCCAGCAGGCTACAGGGGGCGAAGGGCACTGAAGCTTTCTTT	CASRLQGAKGTEAFF
-	TRBV9	TRBD2	TRBJ2-3	TGTGCCAGCAGCACCCACCTCGGGAGGACAGATACGCAGTATTTT	CASSTHLGRTDTQYF
once	TRBV30	-	TRBJ1-5	TGTGCCTGGGAAACAAGTAGCAACCAGCCCCAGCATTTT	CAWETSSNQPQHF
-	TRBV6-5	-	TRBJ2-7	TGTGCCAGCAGTTACGTGAGGGAGGCCTACGAGCAGTACTTC	CASSYVREAYEQYF
once	TRBV30	-	TRBJ1-2	TGTGCCTGGGCGGGGGGTTACTATGGCTACACCTTC	CAWAGGYYGYTF
-	TRBV5-1	-	TRBJ2-7	TGCGCCAGCAGCTTGTCCCTCAGGGCTAGCTCCTACGAGCAGTACTTC	CASSLSLRASSYEQYF
-	TRBV15	TRBD1	TRBJ2-7	TGTGCCACCAGCAGAGGGGGCAGGGGGAATACCTACGAGCAGTACTTC	CATSRGGRGNTYEQYF
-	TRBV7-6	TRBD1	TRBJ2-7	TGTGCCAGCAGCTTAGCGGGACAGGGGAGCTCCTACGAGCAGTACTTC	CASSLAGQGSSYEQYF
few	TRBV9	-	TRBJ2-2	TGTGCCAGCAGCGGCCCCCTGGGGAGTTCAAGCACCGGGGAGCTGTTTTTT	CASSGPLGSSSTGELFF
once	TRBV5-1	-	TRBJ1-1	TGCGCCAGCAGCTTGGGGCCCGTCGGACGCGGGATGAACACTGAAGCTTTCTTT	CASSLGPVGRGMNTEAFF
-	TRBV30	-	TRBJ1-1	TGTGCCTGGAGCAGAGGAACGGACACTGAAGCTTTCTTT	CAWSRGTDTEAFF
-	TRBV6-1	-	TRBJ1-1	TGTGCCAGCAGTCCCGCAGAGAACACTGAAGCTTTCTTT	CASSPAENTEAFF
-	TRBV11-2	-	TRBJ2-7	TGTGCCAGCAGCTTAGATGGAGGGAACTCCTACTCCTACGAGCAGTACTTC	CASSLDGGNSYSYEQYF
-	TRBV10-2	-	TRBJ1-4	TGCGCCAGCAGTGAGGAGACAGTTGGCGAATTAGTCGGAAAACTGTTTTTT	CASSEETVGELVGKLFF
-	TRBV30	TRBD1	TRBJ1-1	TGTGCGGGGACAGGCATGAACACTGAAGCTTTCTTT	CAGTGMNTEAFF
-	TRBV29-1	-	TRBJ1-2	TGCAGCGTTGATTTTTCCCAAGGCTACACCTTC	CSVDFSQGYTF